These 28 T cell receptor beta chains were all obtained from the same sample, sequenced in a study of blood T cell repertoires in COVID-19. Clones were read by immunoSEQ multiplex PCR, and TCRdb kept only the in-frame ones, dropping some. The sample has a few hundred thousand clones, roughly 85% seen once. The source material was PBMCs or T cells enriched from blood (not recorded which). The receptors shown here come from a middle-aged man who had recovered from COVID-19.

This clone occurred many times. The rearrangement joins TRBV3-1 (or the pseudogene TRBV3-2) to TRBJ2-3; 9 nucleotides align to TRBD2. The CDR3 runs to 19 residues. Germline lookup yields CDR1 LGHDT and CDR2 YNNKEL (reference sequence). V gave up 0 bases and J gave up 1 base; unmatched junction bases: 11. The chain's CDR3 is CASSQDVWREGRGTDTQYF. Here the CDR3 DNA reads TGTGCCAGCAGCCAAGATGTCTGGCGGGAGGGCCGAGGCACAGATACGCAGTATTTT.

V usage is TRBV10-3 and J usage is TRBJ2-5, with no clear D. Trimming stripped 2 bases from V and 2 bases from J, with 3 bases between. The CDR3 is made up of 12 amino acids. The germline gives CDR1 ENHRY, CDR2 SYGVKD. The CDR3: CAISETQETQYF. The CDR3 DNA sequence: TGTGCCATCAGTGAGACACAAGAGACCCAGTACTTC.

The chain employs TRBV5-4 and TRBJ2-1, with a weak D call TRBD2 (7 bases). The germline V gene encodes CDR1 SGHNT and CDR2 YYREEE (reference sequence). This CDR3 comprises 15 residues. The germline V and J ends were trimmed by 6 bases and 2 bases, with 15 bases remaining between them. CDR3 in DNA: TGTGCCAGCACCGAGGGAGGGGGGGCCTACAATGAGCAGTTCTTC. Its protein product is CASTEGGGAYNEQFF.

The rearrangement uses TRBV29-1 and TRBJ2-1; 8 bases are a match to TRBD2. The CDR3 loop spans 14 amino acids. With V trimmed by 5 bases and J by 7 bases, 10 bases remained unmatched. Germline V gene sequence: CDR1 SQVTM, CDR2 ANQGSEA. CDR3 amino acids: CSVYKRESGNEQFF. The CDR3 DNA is TGCAGCGTTTATAAGCGGGAGTCTGGAAATGAGCAGTTCTTC.

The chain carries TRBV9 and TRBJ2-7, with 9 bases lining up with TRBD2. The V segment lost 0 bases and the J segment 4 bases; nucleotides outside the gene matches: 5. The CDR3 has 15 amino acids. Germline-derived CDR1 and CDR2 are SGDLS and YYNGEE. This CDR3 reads CASSVDPSGKYEQYF. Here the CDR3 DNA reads TGTGCCAGCAGCGTAGATCCTAGCGGGAAATACGAGCAGTACTTC.

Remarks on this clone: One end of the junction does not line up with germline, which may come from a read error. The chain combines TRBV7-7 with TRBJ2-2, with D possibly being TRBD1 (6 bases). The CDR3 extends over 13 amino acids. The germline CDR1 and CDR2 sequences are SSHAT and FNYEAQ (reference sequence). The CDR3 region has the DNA TGTGCTAGCAGCCGAGGGGGTAACGGGGAGCTGTTTTTT. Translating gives CASSRGGNGELFF.

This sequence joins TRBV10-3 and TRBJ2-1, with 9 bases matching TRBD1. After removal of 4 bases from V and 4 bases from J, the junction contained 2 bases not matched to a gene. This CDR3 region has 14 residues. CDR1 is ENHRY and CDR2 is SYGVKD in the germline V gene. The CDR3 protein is CAISAGTGYNEQFF. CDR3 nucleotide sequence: TGTGCCATCAGTGCGGGGACAGGGTACAATGAGCAGTTCTTC.

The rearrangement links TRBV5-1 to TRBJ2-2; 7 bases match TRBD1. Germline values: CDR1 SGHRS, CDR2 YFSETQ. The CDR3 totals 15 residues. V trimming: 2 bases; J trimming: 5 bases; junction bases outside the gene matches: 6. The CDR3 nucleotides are TGCGCCAGCAGCTTAAGCCAACAGGGGACCGGGGAGCTGTTTTTT. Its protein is CASSLSQQGTGELFF.

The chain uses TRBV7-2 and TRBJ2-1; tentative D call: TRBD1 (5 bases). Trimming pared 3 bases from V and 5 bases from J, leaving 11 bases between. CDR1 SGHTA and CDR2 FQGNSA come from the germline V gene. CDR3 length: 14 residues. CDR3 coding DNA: TGTGCCAGCAGCTTTCGACGACAGAACAATGAGCAGTTCTTC. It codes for CASSFRRQNNEQFF.

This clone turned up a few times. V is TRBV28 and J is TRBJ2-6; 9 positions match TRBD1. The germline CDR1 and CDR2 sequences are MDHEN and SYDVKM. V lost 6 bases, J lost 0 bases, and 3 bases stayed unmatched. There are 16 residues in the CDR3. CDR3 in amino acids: CASRGDRVSGANVLTF. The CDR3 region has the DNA TGTGCCAGCAGAGGGGACAGGGTCTCTGGGGCCAACGTCCTGACTTTC.

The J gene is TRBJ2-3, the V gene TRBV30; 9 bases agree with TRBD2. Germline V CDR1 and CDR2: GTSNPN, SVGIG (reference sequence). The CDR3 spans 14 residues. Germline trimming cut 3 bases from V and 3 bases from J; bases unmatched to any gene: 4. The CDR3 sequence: CAWSLAGGTDTQYF. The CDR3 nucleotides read TGTGCCTGGAGCTTGGCGGGAGGGACAGATACGCAGTATTTT.

The CDR3 sequence: CASSLAQGQPNQPQHF. The CDR3 DNA reads TGTGCCAGCAGCTTAGCTCAAGGACAGCCAAATCAGCCCCAGCATTTT. V is TRBV7-9 and J is TRBJ1-5; perhaps TRBD1 as D (6 bases). The germline CDR1 and CDR2 sequences are SEHNR and FQNEAQ (reference sequence). Trimming took 0 bases from V and 4 from J, leaving 13 bases between them. The CDR3 extends over 16 amino acids.

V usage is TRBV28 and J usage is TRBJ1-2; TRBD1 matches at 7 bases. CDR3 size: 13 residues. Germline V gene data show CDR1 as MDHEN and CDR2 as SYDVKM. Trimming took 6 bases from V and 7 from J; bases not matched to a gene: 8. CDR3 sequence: CASRSPGGGGYTF. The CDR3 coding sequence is TGTGCCAGCAGATCGCCAGGGGGAGGTGGCTACACCTTC.

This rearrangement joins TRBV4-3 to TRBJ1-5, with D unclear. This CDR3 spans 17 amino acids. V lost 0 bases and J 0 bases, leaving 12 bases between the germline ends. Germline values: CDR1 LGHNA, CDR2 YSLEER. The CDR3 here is CASSQESSDYSNQPQHF. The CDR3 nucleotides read TGCGCCAGCAGCCAAGAATCGTCAGATTATAGCAATCAGCCCCAGCATTTT.

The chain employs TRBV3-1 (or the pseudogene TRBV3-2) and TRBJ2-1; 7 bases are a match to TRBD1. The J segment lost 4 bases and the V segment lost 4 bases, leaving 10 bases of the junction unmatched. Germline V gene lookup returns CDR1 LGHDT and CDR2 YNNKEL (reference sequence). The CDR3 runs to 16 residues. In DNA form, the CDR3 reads TGTGCCAGCAGCCTCCTAGACAGGGTGCCATACAATGAGCAGTTCTTC. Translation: CASSLLDRVPYNEQFF.

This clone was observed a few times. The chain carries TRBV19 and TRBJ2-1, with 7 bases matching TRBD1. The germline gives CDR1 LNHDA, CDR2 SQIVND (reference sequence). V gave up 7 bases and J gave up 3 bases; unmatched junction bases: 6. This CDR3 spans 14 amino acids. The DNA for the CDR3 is TGTGCCAGTACCCTGACAGGGTACTACAATGAGCAGTTCTTC. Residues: CASTLTGYYNEQFF.

CDR3 bases: TGTGCCATCAGCGAGGGAGGGACAGATACGCAGTATTTT. Its translation is CAISEGGTDTQYF. The gene calls are TRBV10-3 and TRBJ2-3, with TRBD2 identical over 7 bases. The germline V gene has CDR1 ENHRY and CDR2 SYGVKD. This CDR3 region has 13 residues. Losses at the gene ends were 6 bases for V and 3 bases for J; bases not matched to a gene: 3.

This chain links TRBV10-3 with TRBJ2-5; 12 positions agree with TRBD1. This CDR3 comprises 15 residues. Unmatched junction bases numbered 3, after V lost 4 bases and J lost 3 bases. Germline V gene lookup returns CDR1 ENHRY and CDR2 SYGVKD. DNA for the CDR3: TGTGCCATCAGTGGAGGGACAGGGGGCGAAGAGACCCAGTACTTC. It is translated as CAISGGTGGEETQYF.

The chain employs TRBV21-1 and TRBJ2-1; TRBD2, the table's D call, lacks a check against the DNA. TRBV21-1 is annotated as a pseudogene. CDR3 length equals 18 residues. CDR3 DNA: TGTGCCAGCAGCAACCTAGCGGGAGGACCAGACTCCTACAATGAGCAGTTCTTC. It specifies CASSNLAGGPDSYNEQFF.

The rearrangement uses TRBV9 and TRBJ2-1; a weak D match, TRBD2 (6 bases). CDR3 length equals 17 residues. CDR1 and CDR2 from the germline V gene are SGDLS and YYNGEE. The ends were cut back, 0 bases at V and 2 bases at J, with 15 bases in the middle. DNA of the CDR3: TGTGCCAGCAGCGTAGGTAGTGGAGGGGTGACCTACAATGAGCAGTTCTTC. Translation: CASSVGSGGVTYNEQFF.

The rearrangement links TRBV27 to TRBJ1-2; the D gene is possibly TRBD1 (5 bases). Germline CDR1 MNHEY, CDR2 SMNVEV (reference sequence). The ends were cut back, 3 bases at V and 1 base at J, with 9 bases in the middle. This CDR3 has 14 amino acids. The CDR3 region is CASSLADSNYGYTF. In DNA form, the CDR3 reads TGTGCCAGCAGTTTGGCCGACAGTAACTATGGCTACACCTTC.

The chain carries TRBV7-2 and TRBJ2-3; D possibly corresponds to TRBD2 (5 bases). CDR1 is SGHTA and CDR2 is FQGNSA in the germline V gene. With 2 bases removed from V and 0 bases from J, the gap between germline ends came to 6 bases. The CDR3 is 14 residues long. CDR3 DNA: TGTGCCAGCAGCTTAACGGGAAGCACAGATACGCAGTATTTT. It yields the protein CASSLTGSTDTQYF.

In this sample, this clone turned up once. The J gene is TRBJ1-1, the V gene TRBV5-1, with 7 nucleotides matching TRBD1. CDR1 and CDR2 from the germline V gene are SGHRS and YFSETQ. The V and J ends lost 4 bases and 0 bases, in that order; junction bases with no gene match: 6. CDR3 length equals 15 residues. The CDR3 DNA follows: TGCGCCAGCAGCGTAGAACAGGGGTTGAACACTGAAGCTTTCTTT. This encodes CASSVEQGLNTEAFF.

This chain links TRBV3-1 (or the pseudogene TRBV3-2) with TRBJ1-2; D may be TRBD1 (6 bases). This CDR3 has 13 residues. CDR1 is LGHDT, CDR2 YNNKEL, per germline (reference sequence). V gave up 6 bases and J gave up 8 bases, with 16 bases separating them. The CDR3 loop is CASSYRAQQGYTF. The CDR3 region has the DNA TGTGCCAGCAGTTACAGGGCCCAGCAGGGCTACACCTTC.

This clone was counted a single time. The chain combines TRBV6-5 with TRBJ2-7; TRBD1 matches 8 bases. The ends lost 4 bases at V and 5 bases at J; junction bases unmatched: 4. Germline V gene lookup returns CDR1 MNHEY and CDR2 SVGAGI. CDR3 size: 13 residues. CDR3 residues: CASSSGQGNEQYF. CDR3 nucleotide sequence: TGTGCCAGCAGTTCCGGACAGGGTAACGAGCAGTACTTC.

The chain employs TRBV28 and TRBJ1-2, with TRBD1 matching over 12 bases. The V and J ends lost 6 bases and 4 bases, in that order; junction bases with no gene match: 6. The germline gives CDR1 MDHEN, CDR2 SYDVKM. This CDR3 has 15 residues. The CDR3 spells CASRLGTGGSYGYTF. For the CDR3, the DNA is TGTGCCAGCAGACTGGGGACAGGGGGCAGCTATGGCTACACCTTC.

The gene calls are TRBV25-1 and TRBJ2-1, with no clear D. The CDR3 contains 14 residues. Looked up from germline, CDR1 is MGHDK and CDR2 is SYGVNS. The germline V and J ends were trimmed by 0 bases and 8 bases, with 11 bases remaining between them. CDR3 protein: CASSEYLDSYEQFF. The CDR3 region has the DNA TGTGCCAGCAGTGAATATTTAGATAGCTATGAGCAGTTCTTC.

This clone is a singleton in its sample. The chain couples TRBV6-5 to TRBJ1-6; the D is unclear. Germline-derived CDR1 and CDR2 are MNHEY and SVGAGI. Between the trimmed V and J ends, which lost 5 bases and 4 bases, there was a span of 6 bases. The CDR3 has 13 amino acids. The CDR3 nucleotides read TGTGCCAGCAGTCAGAAGTATAATTCACCCCTCCACTTT. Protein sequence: CASSQKYNSPLHF.